The next 21 T cell receptor beta chains were all read from a single sample in a study of T cells in Graves' hyperthyroidism and ophthalmopathy. RNA transcripts gave rise to amplified TCR beta CDR3 regions. HTBI primers were employed in a first-round RT-PCR of the TCR CDR3. TCRdb ran MiXCR on the multiplex PCR reads and lists one entry per CDR3 protein. The data show over 150,000 distinct CDR3 sequences, 17% seen once. Sequencing was performed on blood. The receptor source for this set is a woman between 45 and 60 years old with Graves' hyperthyroidism.

This clonotype was counted at least ten times. V gene TRBV20-1 combines with J gene TRBJ2-6; D remains ambiguous. Germline V gene data show CDR1 as DFQATT and CDR2 as SNEGSKA (reference sequence). Trimming removed 8 bases from V and 1 base from J, with 12 bases in between. The length of the CDR3 is 14 residues. The chain's CDR3 is CSSGPRSGANVLTF. The DNA for the CDR3 is TGCAGTTCCGGGCCCAGGTCTGGGGCCAACGTCCTGACTTTC.

This clonotype has a count of ten or more. The chain uses TRBV5-1 and TRBJ2-4; TRBD1 aligns across 9 bases. There are 19 residues in the CDR3. Germline CDR1 reads SGHRS; CDR2 reads YFSETQ. J gave up 2 bases and V 0 bases, and 12 bases lay outside the gene matches. In DNA form, the CDR3 reads TGCGCCAGCAGCTTGGAACAGGGGGCTGCGGGTAGTTCCAAAAACATTCAGTACTTC. It translates to CASSLEQGAAGSSKNIQYF. The full variable domain, in which reference TRBV5-1 and TRBJ2-4 provide the parts outside the CDR3, is KAGVTQTPRYLIKTRGQQVTLSCSPISGHRSVSWYQQTPGQGLQFLFEYFSETQRNKGNFPGRFSGRQFSNSRSEMNVSTLELGDSALYLCASSLEQGAAGSSKNIQYFGAGTRLSVL.

This clonotype was detected ten times or more. This chain uses TRBV15 with TRBJ2-1, with 10 bases identical to TRBD2. Germline CDR1 reads LNHNV; CDR2 reads YYDKDF (reference sequence). CDR3 length: 17 residues. V shed 3 bases, J shed 0 bases, and the junction held 5 bases outside the gene matches. CDR3 DNA sequence: TGTGCCACCAGCAGTGACCTAGCGGGGGCCTCCTACAATGAGCAGTTCTTC. Amino acid sequence: CATSSDLAGASYNEQFF.

This clonotype showed up many times. V usage is TRBV6-1 and J usage is TRBJ2-2; D assignment may be TRBD1 or TRBD2 (6 bases each). CDR1 is MNHNS and CDR2 is SASEGT in the germline V gene. The V gene lost 5 bases and the J gene lost 0 bases, with 16 bases spanning the gap. The CDR3 is 17 amino acids. CDR3 sequence reads: CASSSPAGGANTGELFF. The CDR3 DNA sequence: TGTGCCAGCAGTTCTCCGGCCGGGGGCGCGAACACCGGGGAGCTGTTTTTT.

The chain joins TRBV19 to TRBJ2-5; no firm D call. The V and J ends lost 4 bases and 4 bases respectively, with 10 bases between them. CDR1 and CDR2 from the germline V gene are LNHDA and SQIVND (reference sequence). CDR3 length equals 13 residues. In DNA form, the CDR3 reads TGTGCCAGTAGTACTCGGAGAGGAGAGACCCAGTACTTC. It yields the protein CASSTRRGETQYF.

This clonotype appeared a few times. The rearrangement joins TRBV6-1 to TRBJ2-7; 7 bases align to TRBD1. This CDR3 has 15 residues. V lost 5 bases, J lost 1 base, and 8 bases stayed unmatched. Germline V gives CDR1 MNHNS, CDR2 SASEGT. CDR3 in DNA: TGTGCCAGCAGTAAGTCACCGGGACAGTCCTACGAGCAGTACTTC. Translation: CASSKSPGQSYEQYF.

This clonotype has at least ten counts. This chain joins TRBV6-2 or TRBV6-3 and TRBJ1-2; no definite D call. Germline CDR1 MNHEY, CDR2 SVGEGT. Trimming took 8 bases from V and 3 from J, leaving 10 bases between them. The CDR3 spans 12 residues. This CDR3 reads CASQDRYYGYTF. DNA for the CDR3: TGTGCCAGCCAGGACCGTTACTATGGCTACACCTTC.

The gene calls are TRBV13 and TRBJ2-7, with D perhaps given as TRBD1 or TRBD2 (5 bases each). This CDR3 has 14 residues. Trimming took off 5 bases at V and 5 bases at J, with 16 bases between the two ends. CDR1 and CDR2 (germline): PRHDT, FYEKMQ (reference sequence). The chain's CDR3 is CASSPYPGDHEQYF. CDR3 nucleotides: TGTGCCAGCAGCCCATATCCTGGGGACCACGAGCAGTACTTC.

At least ten counts were recorded for this clonotype. This chain joins TRBV18 and TRBJ1-1; D not resolved. V was shortened by 4 bases and J by 1 base, with 10 bases between the two germline ends. The germline V gene has CDR1 KGHSH and CDR2 LQKENI. The CDR3 is made up of 14 amino acids. Here the CDR3 reads CASSLQSGNTEAFF. The CDR3 DNA sequence: TGTGCCAGCTCACTCCAATCGGGGAACACTGAAGCTTTCTTT.

This clonotype has a count of ten or more. The V call is TRBV5-1, the J call TRBJ2-3; perhaps TRBD2 as D (6 bases). Germline CDR1 reads SGHRS; CDR2 reads YFSETQ. Trimming removed 4 bases from V and 0 bases from J, with 9 bases in between. The length of the CDR3 is 14 residues. Written as DNA, the CDR3 is TGCGCCAGCAGCCAGGGACTGAGCACAGATACGCAGTATTTT. Amino acids: CASSQGLSTDTQYF.

This clonotype was recorded at least ten times. The J gene is TRBJ2-3, the V gene TRBV18, with a tentative D call TRBD2 (6 bases). The V gene's germline CDR1 is KGHSH and CDR2 LQKENI. Trimming left V 3 bases short and J 0 bases short, with 13 bases between. The CDR3 runs 16 residues. CDR3 sequence reads: CASSPLAGSSTDTQYF. CDR3 nucleotides: TGTGCCAGCTCACCCTTGGCGGGGTCAAGCACAGATACGCAGTATTTT. The full variable domain, completed using reference TRBV18 and TRBJ2-3, is NAGVMQNPRHLVRRRGQEARLRCSPMKGHSHVYWYRQLPEEGLKFMVYLQKENIIDESGMPKERFSAEFPKEGPSILRIQQVVRGDSAAYFCASSPLAGSSTDTQYFGPGTRLTVL.

In this sample, this clonotype turned up a few times. The rearrangement uses TRBV13 and TRBJ2-1; 10 bases are a match to TRBD2. The CDR3 is 16 amino acids. The V gene end was trimmed by 0 bases and the J gene end by 6 bases; junction bases not matched to a gene: 5. The germline V gene encodes CDR1 PRHDT and CDR2 FYEKMQ (reference sequence). The CDR3 here is CASSLGGLAETNEQFF. The CDR3 DNA reads TGTGCCAGCAGCTTAGGTGGACTAGCGGAAACCAATGAGCAGTTCTTC.

The chain employs TRBV4-2 and TRBJ1-2, with D possibly being TRBD1 (6 bases). V dropped 1 base and J dropped 8 bases, with 11 bases sitting between them. The germline CDR1 and CDR2 sequences are LGHNA and YNFKEQ. The CDR3 is 13 residues long. Here the CDR3 DNA reads TGTGCCAGCAGCCAAGTTGAAGGGACAGGCTACACCTTC. This translates into CASSQVEGTGYTF.

This clonotype showed up many times. The rearrangement links TRBV12-5 to TRBJ2-1, with 7 bases fitting TRBD2. V lost 2 bases to trimming and J lost 8 bases; unmatched junction nucleotides: 6. CDR3 length: 14 residues. Germline V gives CDR1 LGHNT, CDR2 FRNRAP. CDR3: CASGLSGGGDEQFF. The CDR3 DNA follows: TGTGCTAGTGGTTTGTCTGGGGGGGGAGATGAGCAGTTCTTC.

The V gene is TRBV5-5, the J gene TRBJ1-2; the match to TRBD1 covers 7 bases. J gave up 6 bases and V 4 bases, and 6 bases lay outside the gene matches. The CDR3 is 13 amino acids. The germline V gene encodes CDR1 SGHKS and CDR2 YYEKEE (reference sequence). The CDR3 DNA reads as TGTGCCAGCAGCCAGGACAGGTTTAATGGCTACACCTTC. This translates into CASSQDRFNGYTF.

This clonotype occurred a few times. The chain uses TRBV7-9 and TRBJ1-5; D perhaps matches TRBD1 (5 bases). Trimming pared 4 bases from V and 4 bases from J, leaving 14 bases between. Per the germline V gene, CDR1 is SEHNR and CDR2 is FQNEAQ (reference sequence). This CDR3 is built from 15 residues. The CDR3 here is CASSSGPGGNQPQHF. CDR3 DNA sequence: TGTGCCAGCAGCTCAGGACCCGGGGGGAATCAGCCCCAGCATTTT.

The chain recombines TRBV12-3 or TRBV12-4 with TRBJ2-7; TRBD1 or TRBD2 may be the D gene (5 bases each). The CDR3 is made up of 13 amino acids. V gave up 2 bases and J gave up 4 bases, with 9 bases separating them. The CDR3 nucleotides are TGTGCCAGCAGTTTAAGAGGGGTTTACGAGCAGTACTTC. It encodes CASSLRGVYEQYF.

This clonotype was seen repeatedly, ten times or more. V gene TRBV7-3 combines with J gene TRBJ1-1, with D maybe TRBD1 (5 bases). Between the trimmed V and J ends, which lost 4 bases and 2 bases, there was a span of 8 bases. This CDR3 is 13 amino acids long. Germline CDR1 and CDR2: SGHTA and FQGTGA. The CDR3 DNA is TGTGCCAGCAGCTACGGGGGTAACACTGAAGCTTTCTTT. It translates to CASSYGGNTEAFF.

CDR3 region: CASSLLGTGVQETQYF. In DNA form, the CDR3 reads TGTGCCAGCAGTCTCCTGGGGACAGGGGTACAAGAGACCCAGTACTTC. V and J are TRBV28 and TRBJ2-5; TRBD1 agrees at 10 bases. The CDR3 is made up of 16 amino acids. CDR1 is MDHEN, CDR2 SYDVKM, per germline. After removal of 5 bases from V and 2 bases from J, the junction contained 8 bases not matched to a gene. Drawing the rest from reference TRBV28 and TRBJ2-5, the complete variable domain is DVKVTQSSRYLVKRTGEKVFLECVQDMDHENMFWYRQDPGLGLRLIYFSYDVKMKEKGDIPEGYSVSREKKERFSLILESASTNQTSMYLCASSLLGTGVQETQYFGPGTRLLVL.

This clonotype was observed a few times. The V and J genes are TRBV10-3 and TRBJ2-5, with 10 bases that match TRBD2. The V and J ends lost 6 bases and 3 bases, in that order; junction bases with no gene match: 4. CDR3 length: 14 residues. In germline, CDR1 is ENHRY, CDR2 SYGVKD. The CDR3 DNA sequence: TGTGCCATCAGATCTAGCGGGGGAGAAGAGACCCAGTACTTC. It specifies CAIRSSGGEETQYF.

J is TRBJ1-1 and V is TRBV15; maybe TRBD1 (5 bases). Germline V gene data show CDR1 as LNHNV and CDR2 as YYDKDF (reference sequence). Trimming shortened V by 11 bases and J by 0 bases, and 13 bases separated the two germline ends. The CDR3 totals 13 residues. This CDR3 is CAVRGAVNTEAFF. In DNA form, the CDR3 reads TGTGCCGTAAGGGGCGCGGTGAACACTGAAGCTTTCTTT.